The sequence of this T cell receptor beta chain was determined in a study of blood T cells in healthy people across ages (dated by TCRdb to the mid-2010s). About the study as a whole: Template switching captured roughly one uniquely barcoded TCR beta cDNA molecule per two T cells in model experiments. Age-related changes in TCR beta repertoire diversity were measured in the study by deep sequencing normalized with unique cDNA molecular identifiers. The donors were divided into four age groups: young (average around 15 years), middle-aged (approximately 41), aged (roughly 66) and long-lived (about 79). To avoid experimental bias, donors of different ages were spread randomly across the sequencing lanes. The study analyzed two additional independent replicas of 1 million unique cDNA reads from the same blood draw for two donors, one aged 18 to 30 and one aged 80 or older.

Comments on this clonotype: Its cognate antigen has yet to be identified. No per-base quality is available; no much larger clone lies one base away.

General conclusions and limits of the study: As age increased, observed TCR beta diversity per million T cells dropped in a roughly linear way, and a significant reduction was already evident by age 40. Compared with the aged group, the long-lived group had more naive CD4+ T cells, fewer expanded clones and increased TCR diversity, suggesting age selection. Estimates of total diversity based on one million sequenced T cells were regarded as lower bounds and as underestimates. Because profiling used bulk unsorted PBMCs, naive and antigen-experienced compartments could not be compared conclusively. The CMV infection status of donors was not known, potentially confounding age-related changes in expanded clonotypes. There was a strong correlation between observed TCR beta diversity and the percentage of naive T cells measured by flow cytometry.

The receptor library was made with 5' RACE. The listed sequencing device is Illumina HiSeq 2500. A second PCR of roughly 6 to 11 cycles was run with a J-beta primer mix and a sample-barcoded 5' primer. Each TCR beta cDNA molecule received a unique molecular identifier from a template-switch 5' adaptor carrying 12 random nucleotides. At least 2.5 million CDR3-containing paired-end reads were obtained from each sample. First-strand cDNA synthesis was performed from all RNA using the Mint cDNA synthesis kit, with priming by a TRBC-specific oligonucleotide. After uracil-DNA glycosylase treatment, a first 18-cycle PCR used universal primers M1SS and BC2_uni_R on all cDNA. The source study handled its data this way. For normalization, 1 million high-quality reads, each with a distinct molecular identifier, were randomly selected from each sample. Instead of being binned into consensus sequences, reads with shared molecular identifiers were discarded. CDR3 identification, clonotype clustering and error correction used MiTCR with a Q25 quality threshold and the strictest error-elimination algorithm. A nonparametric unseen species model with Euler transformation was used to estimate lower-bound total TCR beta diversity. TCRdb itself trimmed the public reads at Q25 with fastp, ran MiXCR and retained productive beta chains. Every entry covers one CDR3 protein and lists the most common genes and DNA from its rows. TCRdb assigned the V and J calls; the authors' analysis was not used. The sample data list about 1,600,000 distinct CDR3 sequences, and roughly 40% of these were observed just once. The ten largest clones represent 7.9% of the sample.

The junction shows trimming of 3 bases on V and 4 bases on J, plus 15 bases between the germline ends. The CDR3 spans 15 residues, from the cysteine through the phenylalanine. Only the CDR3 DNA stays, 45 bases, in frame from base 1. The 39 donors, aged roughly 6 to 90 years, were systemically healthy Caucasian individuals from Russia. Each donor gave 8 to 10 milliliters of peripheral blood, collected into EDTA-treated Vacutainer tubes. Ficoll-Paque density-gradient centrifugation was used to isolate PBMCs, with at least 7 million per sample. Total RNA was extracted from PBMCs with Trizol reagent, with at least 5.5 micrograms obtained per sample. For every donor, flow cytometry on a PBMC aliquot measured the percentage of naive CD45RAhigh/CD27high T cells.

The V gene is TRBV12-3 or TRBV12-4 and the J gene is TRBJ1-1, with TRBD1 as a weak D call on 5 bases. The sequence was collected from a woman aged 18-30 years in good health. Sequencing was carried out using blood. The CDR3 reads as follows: CASSLPGRGVTEAFF. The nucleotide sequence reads TGTGCCAGCAGTTTGCCAGGACGGGGGGTCACTGAAGCTTTCTTT.